This TCR beta chain was retrieved from a study of T cells in localized non-small cell lung cancer. Whole-study results and caveats: Clonality of T cells reached its maximum in uninvolved adjacent lung, surpassing tumor. Adjacent lung tissue had a median about 58 of the top 100 clones found in the tumor. Higher blood T cell density went with longer overall survival. Heterogeneity within the tumor remains possible, as just one region underwent sequencing.

Germline lookup yields CDR1 MNHNY and CDR2 SVGAGI (reference sequence). CDR3 length: 14 amino acids. Unmatched junction bases numbered 10, after V lost 5 bases and J lost 8 bases. As to this clone: What it recognizes is unknown.

Assay used: immunoSEQ multiplex PCR; TCRdb lists only in-frame clones, some missing. The repertoire holds about 77,000 clones, with 88% as singletons. The chain couples TRBV6-6 to TRBJ1-2; 8 bases map to TRBD1. Specimen: peripheral blood, collected before any cancer treatment. This sequence was found in a woman aged 35 to 75 with stage I squamous cell lung carcinoma. CDR3 region: CASSQGRGLGGYTF. The CDR3 nucleotides are TGTGCCAGCAGTCAAGGCAGGGGGCTAGGGGGCTACACCTTC.